These 18 T cell receptor beta chains share one sample of origin, sequenced in a study of Ad26.COV2.S vaccination and SARS-CoV-2 variants. TCRdb keeps only in-frame clones here, not all; method: immunoSEQ multiplex PCR. The sample lists 100,000 or so clones, around 81% occurring once. Sequencing was performed on peripheral blood, taken after recovery from COVID-19. The source of these receptors is a human donor who had recovered from COVID-19.

This sequence joins TRBV7-3 and TRBJ2-1; 7 bases line up with TRBD1. The V segment lost 5 bases and the J segment 7 bases; nucleotides outside the gene matches: 11. The CDR3 spans 15 residues. Per the germline V gene, CDR1 is SGHTA and CDR2 is FQGTGA. CDR3 loop: CASSPLGGAGNEQFF. In DNA form, the CDR3 reads TGTGCCAGCAGCCCCCTAGGGGGCGCAGGGAATGAGCAGTTCTTC.

This chain links TRBV7-3 with TRBJ1-1, with TRBD1 identical over 10 bases. CDR1 and CDR2 (germline): SGHTA, FQGTGA. V shed 8 bases and J 11 bases; nucleotides not matched to a gene: 11. The CDR3 covers 13 residues. The CDR3 DNA sequence: TGTGCCAGCTCAGATAAGGGACAGGGGTTTGCTTTCTTT. Its translation is CASSDKGQGFAFF.

The V call is TRBV28, the J call TRBJ2-2; D perhaps matches TRBD1 (6 bases). V was shortened by 8 bases and J by 2 bases, with 18 bases between the two germline ends. Per germline, CDR1 MDHEN and CDR2 SYDVKM. The CDR3 has 16 residues. For the CDR3, the DNA is TGTGCCAGCTCGAGAGCCAGGGGCTTTAACACCGGGGAGCTGTTTTTT. This translates into CASSRARGFNTGELFF.

J is TRBJ1-4 and V is TRBV28; the D is unclear. Germline loops: CDR1 MDHEN, CDR2 SYDVKM. This CDR3 is 14 amino acids long. V lost 7 bases and J lost 2, with 11 bases in between. CDR3 protein: CASIEGSTNEKLFF. CDR3 bases: TGTGCCAGCATCGAGGGCTCGACTAATGAAAAACTGTTTTTT.

The CDR3 bases are TGTGCCAGCAGCCGGGCAGGCACTGAAGCTTTCTTT. Residues: CASSRAGTEAFF. This sequence joins TRBV7-8 and TRBJ1-1, with D unclear. The CDR3 totals 12 residues. Germline V gene lookup returns CDR1 SGHVS and CDR2 FQNEAQ. The V end was cut by 5 bases, the J end by 4 bases, with 8 bases between.

V and J are TRBV6-4 and TRBJ1-4; TRBD1 aligns across 8 bases. Germline V CDR1 and CDR2: MRHNA, SNTAGT. CDR3 size: 13 residues. The junction had 4 bases not matched to a gene; V was cut back by 6 bases and J by 7 bases. CDR3 nucleotide sequence: TGTGCCAGCAGCGTCGACAGGGGTGAAAAACTGTTTTTT. It codes for CASSVDRGEKLFF.

In this sample, this clone turned up a few times. V usage is TRBV13 and J usage is TRBJ2-1; the D gene could be TRBD1 or TRBD2 (5 bases each). Looked up from germline, CDR1 is PRHDT and CDR2 is FYEKMQ (reference sequence). The V end lost 2 bases, the J end lost 3 bases, and 11 bases lay between the germline ends. This CDR3 is built from 15 residues. CDR3 protein: CASSLTGRGYNEQFF. The CDR3 region has the DNA TGTGCCAGCAGCTTAACGGGGCGAGGCTACAATGAGCAGTTCTTC.

This clone showed up just once. The chain employs TRBV29-1 and TRBJ1-1; TRBD1 is a possible D gene (6 bases). The CDR3 is made up of 12 amino acids. The germline V and J ends were trimmed by 1 base and 5 bases, with 8 bases remaining between them. The germline V gene encodes CDR1 SQVTM and CDR2 ANQGSEA. In DNA, the CDR3 is TGCAGCGTTGAAGGAGGGGGTACTGAAGCTTTCTTT. Encoded protein: CSVEGGGTEAFF.

Note on this clone: Distinct nucleotide sequences in the sample also encode this CDR3. This chain uses TRBV7-6 with TRBJ1-3; D gene unclear. Trimming took 2 bases from V and 0 from J, leaving 5 bases between them. CDR1 SGHVS and CDR2 FNYEAQ come from the germline V gene. This CDR3 contains 14 residues. For the CDR3, the DNA is TGTGCCAGCAGCTTAACGGTCTCTGGAAACACCATATATTTT. It encodes CASSLTVSGNTIYF.

The chain employs TRBV21-1 and TRBJ1-1. TRBV21-1 corresponds to a pseudogene. The CDR3 extends over 16 amino acids. The CDR3 region has the DNA TGTGCCAGCAGCAAGAGAAACTCAAGGACTTACACTGAAGCTTTCTTT. The encoded protein is CASSKRNSRTYTEAFF.

The chain joins TRBV3-1 (or the pseudogene TRBV3-2) to TRBJ1-6, with D possibly being TRBD1 (5 bases). The CDR3 is 12 amino acids. Per the germline V gene, CDR1 is LGHDT and CDR2 is YNNKEL (reference sequence). Trimming removed 5 bases at V and 14 bases at J, with 13 bases between. In DNA form, the CDR3 reads TGTGCCAGCAGCGGGGACGGGGGATCCCTCCACTTT. Protein product: CASSGDGGSLHF.

The V and J genes are TRBV18 and TRBJ1-1, with TRBD1 matching 8 bases. There are 17 residues in the CDR3. The V gene's germline CDR1 is KGHSH and CDR2 LQKENI. V dropped 2 bases and J dropped 0; count of bases not matched to a gene: 8. This CDR3 is CASSPYRQGTMNTEAFF. The CDR3 region has the DNA TGTGCCAGCTCACCATACCGACAGGGGACGATGAACACTGAAGCTTTCTTT.

The chain employs TRBV18 and TRBJ2-7, with 7 positions matching TRBD2. The V gene end was trimmed by 0 bases and the J gene end by 2 bases; junction bases not matched to a gene: 1. The CDR3 spans 14 residues. Germline V gene sequence: CDR1 KGHSH, CDR2 LQKENI. CDR3 in amino acids: CASSPPSGTYEQYF. DNA for the CDR3: TGTGCCAGCTCACCACCGAGCGGGACCTACGAGCAGTACTTC.

To note about this clone: The same CDR3 also results from other DNA sequences found in this sample. The rearrangement links TRBV4-3 to TRBJ2-2, with 9 bases fitting TRBD1. Germline CDR1 is LGHNA and CDR2 is YSLEER. CDR3 length: 16 amino acids. V shed 4 bases, J shed 3 bases, and the junction held 6 bases outside the gene matches. CDR3 in amino acids: CASSLGDRGDTGELFF. The CDR3 region has the DNA TGCGCCAGCAGCCTCGGAGACAGGGGGGACACCGGGGAGCTGTTTTTT.

The chain combines TRBV6-1 with TRBJ1-2; TRBD1 aligns across 7 bases. Per germline, CDR1 MNHNS and CDR2 SASEGT. The CDR3 extends over 15 amino acids. V was pared by 0 bases and J by 4 bases, with 5 bases of the junction left unmatched. The CDR3 loop is CASSEAETGSYGYTF. In DNA, the CDR3 is TGTGCCAGCAGTGAAGCCGAGACAGGGAGCTATGGCTACACCTTC.

The genes are TRBV5-1 and TRBJ1-1, with 9 bases lining up with TRBD1. The CDR3 covers 17 residues. The germline CDR1 and CDR2 sequences are SGHRS and YFSETQ. The V segment lost 0 bases and the J segment 4 bases; nucleotides outside the gene matches: 10. The DNA for the CDR3 is TGCGCCAGCAGCTTGGCGAGGGGACAGGGAATAGGCACTGAAGCTTTCTTT. Translated: CASSLARGQGIGTEAFF.

The chain combines TRBV7-3 with TRBJ2-2; TRBD2 might be the D (5 bases). V lost 1 base and J lost 1, with 10 bases in between. CDR1 is SGHTA and CDR2 is FQGTGA in the germline V gene. The CDR3 has 16 amino acids. The DNA for the CDR3 is TGTGCCAGCAGCTTAATCGGTGGACTGAACACCGGGGAGCTGTTTTTT. The encoded protein is CASSLIGGLNTGELFF.

The rearrangement joins TRBV5-1 to TRBJ2-3; 7 bases line up with TRBD1. Germline loops: CDR1 SGHRS, CDR2 YFSETQ. The CDR3 is 16 residues long. Germline trimming cut 2 bases from V and 2 bases from J; bases unmatched to any gene: 8. The CDR3 sequence: CASSLTGTEPTDTQYF. In DNA form, the CDR3 reads TGCGCCAGCAGCTTAACCGGGACAGAGCCCACAGATACGCAGTATTTT.